Each of the 6 T cell receptor beta chains below was sequenced from the same sample in a study of vaccination and CD4 T cells after COVID-19. Treatment given: roughly 10-day PBMC culture with coronavirus spike peptide pools or control peptides (ViraFEST assay). Samples of CD4+ T cells were obtained from the unexposed donor before the COVID-19 pandemic (2011-2018). Antigens for these TCRs are unknown. Cultured CD4+ T-cell DNA underwent Oncomine TCR Beta short-read sequencing. MiXCR, run by TCRdb on the PCR reads, gives a single entry per CDR3 protein. Here the sample spans several thousand distinct CDR3 sequences, over 20% being singletons. Sequencing used CD4+ T cells from blood, cultured in vitro. These receptors all come from a human donor in good health.

The J gene is TRBJ2-3, the V gene TRBV5-1; 7 positions match TRBD1. CDR1 and CDR2 from the germline V gene are SGHRS and YFSETQ. The V and J ends lost 0 bases and 5 bases, in that order; junction bases with no gene match: 3. This CDR3 has 14 amino acids. As DNA, the CDR3 is TGCGCCAGCAGCTTGGAACAGGGGAGAGATACGCAGTATTTT. Translation: CASSLEQGRDTQYF.

V gene TRBV4-1 combines with J gene TRBJ2-7; TRBD1 matches at 11 bases. Looked up from germline, CDR1 is MGHRA and CDR2 is YSYEKL. CDR3 length: 15 amino acids. V trimming: 4 bases; J trimming: 5 bases; junction bases outside the gene matches: 7. CDR3 DNA: TGCGCCAGCAGCCCAGAGGACAGGGGGCGAAACGAGCAGTACTTC. The encoded protein is CASSPEDRGRNEQYF.

The gene calls are TRBV5-1 and TRBJ1-1, with no clear D. The V and J ends lost 0 bases and 5 bases respectively, with 8 bases between them. CDR1 is SGHRS, CDR2 YFSETQ, per germline. The CDR3 runs to 13 residues. The chain's CDR3 is CASSLEAPTEAFF. The CDR3 DNA follows: TGCGCCAGCAGCTTGGAGGCACCGACTGAAGCTTTCTTT.

CDR3 sequence reads: CSGAGAYTEAFF. The CDR3 DNA is TGCAGTGGAGCAGGGGCCTACACTGAAGCTTTCTTT. This sequence joins TRBV20-1 and TRBJ1-1; D is perhaps TRBD1 (6 bases). The germline V gene has CDR1 DFQATT and CDR2 SNEGSKA (reference sequence). This CDR3 has 12 residues. With 7 bases removed from V and 3 bases from J, the gap between germline ends came to 12 bases.

This clonotype has just a few counts. The V and J genes are TRBV6-1 and TRBJ1-5, with D possibly matching TRBD1 (5 bases). The germline V gene encodes CDR1 MNHNS and CDR2 SASEGT. V was cut by 5 bases and J by 5 bases, with 25 bases left in between. This CDR3 has 18 amino acids. CDR3 sequence (DNA): TGTGCCAGCAGTACCTCCGCGTATACAGGTGTAAGAGATCAGCCCCAGCATTTT. It encodes CASSTSAYTGVRDQPQHF.

This clonotype was seen a few times. This rearrangement joins TRBV12-3 or TRBV12-4 to TRBJ1-2; D remains unclear. The CDR3 runs 14 residues. V lost 3 bases and J 5 bases, leaving 13 bases between the germline ends. The CDR3 sequence is CASSFSSGSYGYTF. The DNA for the CDR3 is TGTGCCAGCAGTTTTTCCTCCGGAAGTTATGGCTACACCTTC.